This passage covers 19 T cell receptor beta chains from one sample sequenced in a study of T cell repertoires in cytomegalovirus infection. Using its own MiXCR run on the reads, TCRdb lists one record per CDR3 protein. The sample shows roughly 140,000 distinct CDR3 sequences, around 24% of them seen only once. Sequencing was done on a sample of PBMCs. These receptors were obtained from a human donor in good health (CMV status not recorded). Some clones in this sample may be carry-over from other donors' samples.

The genes are TRBV7-8 and TRBJ1-6; D might be TRBD1 (5 bases). Germline lookup yields CDR1 SGHVS and CDR2 FQNEAQ. CDR3 length: 15 residues. Trimming took off 1 base at V and 6 bases at J, with 10 bases between the two ends. The CDR3 bases are TGTGCCAGCAGCTTAGGGGACTCGGGTAATTCACCCCTCCACTTT. It translates to CASSLGDSGNSPLHF.

This clonotype was counted once. This CDR3 reads CSAAQGSQSQPQHF. Here the CDR3 DNA reads TGCAGTGCTGCACAGGGGTCTCAGAGCCAGCCCCAGCATTTT. The chain recombines TRBV20-1 with TRBJ1-5, with 7 bases identical to TRBD1. Germline CDR1 is DFQATT and CDR2 is SNEGSKA (reference sequence). The V and J ends lost 5 bases and 7 bases, in that order; junction bases with no gene match: 11. There are 14 residues in the CDR3.

This clonotype was observed a handful of times. The rearrangement links TRBV12-3 or TRBV12-4 to TRBJ2-7, with TRBD2 matching 7 bases. This CDR3 is 15 amino acids long. V lost 3 bases, J lost 2 bases, and 7 bases stayed unmatched. The CDR3 sequence: CASSFGGSGAYEQYF. The CDR3 DNA is TGTGCCAGCAGTTTTGGCGGGAGTGGTGCCTACGAGCAGTACTTC.

The CDR3 DNA reads as TGTGCCAGCAGCTTAGAATCGCATAGCAGTGAGCAGTTCTTC. Its protein is CASSLESHSSEQFF. This chain connects TRBV7-8 to TRBJ2-1; D unclear. CDR3 length equals 14 residues. V was trimmed by 1 base and J by 9 bases, leaving 13 bases between them. Per germline, CDR1 SGHVS and CDR2 FQNEAQ.

This clonotype came up many times. The chain is built from TRBV7-6 and TRBJ2-5, with TRBD2 matching over 12 bases. In germline, CDR1 is SGHVS, CDR2 FNYEAQ. V trimming: 8 bases; J trimming: 2 bases; junction bases outside the gene matches: 3. This CDR3 is 14 amino acids long. CDR3 amino acids: CASGGLAGQETQYF. The CDR3 DNA reads as TGTGCCAGCGGAGGACTAGCGGGACAAGAGACCCAGTACTTC.

The rearrangement joins TRBV2 to TRBJ1-1; 7 bases line up with TRBD1. The CDR3 spans 13 residues. The J segment lost 5 bases and the V segment lost 7 bases, leaving 7 bases of the junction unmatched. Germline V gene sequence: CDR1 SNHLY, CDR2 FYNNEI. CDR3 amino acids: CASTPGGLTEAFF. CDR3 in DNA: TGTGCCAGCACTCCAGGGGGTTTGACTGAAGCTTTCTTT.

A few counts support this clonotype. V is TRBV30 and J is TRBJ2-1; D ambiguous. This CDR3 spans 16 amino acids. V lost 0 bases and J lost 4, with 16 bases in between. Germline V gene lookup returns CDR1 GTSNPN and CDR2 SVGIG (reference sequence). The CDR3 loop reads CAWSVPGGPRYNEQFF. For the CDR3, the DNA is TGTGCCTGGAGTGTACCGGGCGGCCCAAGGTACAATGAGCAGTTCTTC.

This clonotype was detected only a few times. The chain links TRBV20-1 to TRBJ1-1; D unresolved. The CDR3 is made up of 13 amino acids. Germline V gene sequence: CDR1 DFQATT, CDR2 SNEGSKA (reference sequence). V shed 6 bases and J shed 0 bases, with 11 bases lying between them. As DNA, the CDR3 is TGCAGTGCGGATTTTGGGGTGAACACTGAAGCTTTCTTT. Translating it yields CSADFGVNTEAFF.

This rearrangement joins TRBV6-1 to TRBJ2-7; D perhaps matches TRBD2 (5 bases). The CDR3 is 13 amino acids. V was clipped by 6 bases and J by 3 bases, with 12 bases between them. The germline V gene has CDR1 MNHNS and CDR2 SASEGT. The CDR3 DNA sequence: TGTGCCAGCAGCCCTTCGGGATTCTACGAGCAGTACTTC. Translating gives CASSPSGFYEQYF.

This clonotype was detected only a few times. The chain has TRBV14 and TRBJ2-1, with TRBD2 matching 7 bases. This CDR3 is 17 amino acids long. V was pared by 0 bases and J by 6 bases, with 11 bases of the junction left unmatched. Germline CDR1 SGHDN, CDR2 FVKESK. The CDR3 nucleotides are TGTGCCAGCAGCCAAGATGAAGTAACTAGCGCCCGCAATGAGCAGTTCTTC. Its translation is CASSQDEVTSARNEQFF.

The chain uses TRBV7-6 and TRBJ2-1; TRBD2 aligns across 7 bases. Trimming removed 2 bases from V and 8 bases from J; junction bases left unmatched: 9. CDR3 length: 15 amino acids. The germline CDR1 and CDR2 sequences are SGHVS and FNYEAQ. As DNA, the CDR3 is TGTGCCAGCAGCTTACGAGGACTAGTATCCGATGAGCAGTTCTTC. Protein: CASSLRGLVSDEQFF.

The chain carries TRBV12-3 or TRBV12-4 and TRBJ1-6; 7 positions match TRBD1. The CDR3 is 15 residues long. V lost 3 bases, J lost 6 bases, and 5 bases stayed unmatched. CDR3 protein: CASSFDRAINSPLHF. The CDR3 bases are TGTGCCAGCAGTTTTGACAGGGCGATTAATTCACCCCTCCACTTT.

V usage is TRBV28 and J usage is TRBJ1-2, with no clear D. Germline CDR1 reads MDHEN; CDR2 reads SYDVKM. The ends were cut back, 5 bases at V and 11 bases at J, with 12 bases in the middle. CDR3 length equals 11 residues. The CDR3 DNA is TGTGCCAGCAGTGACACCGGGAGGTACACCTTC. As protein: CASSDTGRYTF.

The V call is TRBV12-5, the J call TRBJ2-3; TRBD2 matches at 8 bases. The CDR3 consists of 16 residues. CDR1 is LGHNT, CDR2 FRNRAP, per germline. The V segment lost 3 bases and the J segment 2 bases; nucleotides outside the gene matches: 7. The CDR3 loop is CASGFQRGPYTDTQYF. The CDR3 DNA is TGTGCTAGTGGTTTTCAGCGGGGGCCCTACACAGATACGCAGTATTTT.

Many counts were recorded for this clonotype. The chain carries TRBV28 and TRBJ2-5, with no clear D. Germline V gene sequence: CDR1 MDHEN, CDR2 SYDVKM. This CDR3 contains 14 residues. Trimming left V 5 bases short and J 1 base short, with 11 bases between. The CDR3 DNA reads as TGTGCCAGCAGTCAAGTGGGATCCCAAGAGACCCAGTACTTC. Translated: CASSQVGSQETQYF.

This clonotype was seen at least ten times. The rearrangement uses TRBV2 and TRBJ2-3, with D perhaps matching TRBD1 (6 bases). The CDR3 runs 16 residues. CDR1 SNHLY and CDR2 FYNNEI come from the germline V gene. The CDR3 is CVTAPRGGPPTDTQYF. CDR3 nucleotides: TGTGTTACCGCTCCTAGAGGGGGTCCCCCCACAGATACGCAGTATTTT.

Concerning this clonotype itself: Given a much more abundant clone one base away, this may be a read error. In this CDR3 the conserved last residue, phenylalanine or tryptophan, is missing, so a read error is likely. This chain joins TRBV7-3 and TRBJ2-7; D possibly corresponds to TRBD2 (5 bases). Germline V lookup: CDR1 SGHTA, CDR2 FQGTGA. V was clipped by 2 bases and J by 3 bases, with 8 bases between them. This CDR3 region has 13 residues. CDR3 sequence: CASSLGGDYEQYI. CDR3 bases: TGTGCCAGCAGCTTAGGAGGAGACTACGAGCAGTACATC.

The chain employs TRBV15 and TRBJ2-2; TRBD1 matches 9 bases. J gave up 6 bases and V 3 bases, and 11 bases lay outside the gene matches. The CDR3 consists of 17 residues. Germline assignment: CDR1 LNHNV and CDR2 YYDKDF (reference sequence). The CDR3 DNA reads as TGTGCCACCAGCAGGAGGCCGGGACAGGGTAAACCCGGGGAGCTGTTTTTT. It codes for CATSRRPGQGKPGELFF.

This clonotype appeared a few times. The chain has TRBV28 and TRBJ2-1; 9 bases are a match to TRBD2. The CDR3 runs to 15 residues. The germline V gene encodes CDR1 MDHEN and CDR2 SYDVKM. J was trimmed by 6 bases and V by 9 bases; bases with no gene match: 12. The CDR3 region is CASRVGGTSLNEQFF. The CDR3 region has the DNA TGTGCCAGTCGTGTCGGGGGGACTAGCCTCAATGAGCAGTTCTTC. Full variable domain (missing parts from reference TRBV28 and TRBJ2-1): DVKVTQSSRYLVKRTGEKVFLECVQDMDHENMFWYRQDPGLGLRLIYFSYDVKMKEKGDIPEGYSVSREKKERFSLILESASTNQTSMYLCASRVGGTSLNEQFFGPGTRLTVL.